The clone carrying this TCR beta chain was detected only a few times. Its specificity is unknown. Normal lung was taken at the farthest possible site, at least 3 cm from tumour. This record belongs to a study of immune cell composition in non-small cell lung cancer. The study, taken as a whole, reports: It was not proven that tumour-reactive clones equal dominant tumour-associated clones. In adenocarcinoma, maximal tumour-associated clone frequency tracked TIL tumour reactivity. Around four fifths of squamous and around 34% of adenocarcinoma cases had tumour-associated clones >0.5%.

This CDR3 is built from 16 residues. From germline, CDR1 is SGHDT and CDR2 YYEEEE. With 4 bases clipped from V and 2 bases from J, the junction kept 5 bases outside the gene matches. Some clones are missing from TCRdb's copy, which holds only in-frame ones; the method was immunoSEQ multiplex PCR. The sample has about 7,900 clones, roughly two thirds seen once; the top ten hold around a quarter. This receptor was identified in a human donor with non-small cell lung cancer. The chain is built from TRBV5-6 and TRBJ1-6; 8 bases agree with TRBD1. The sample comprised non-adjacent lung tissue. In nucleotides, the CDR3 is TGTGCCAGCAGCCGGACAGGGATACCCTATAATTCACCCCTCCACTTT. This encodes CASSRTGIPYNSPLHF. Looking up the rest from reference TRBV5-6 and TRBJ1-6 gives the full variable domain: DAGVTQSPTHLIKTRGQQVTLRCSPKSGHDTVSWYQQALGQGPQFIFQYYEEEERQRGNFPDRFSGHQFPNYSSELNVNALLLGDSALYLCASSRTGIPYNSPLHFGNGTRLTVT.